This T cell receptor beta chain is drawn from a study of post-analysis software for immune sequencing data. Overall study: Secondary progressive, relapsing-remitting and progressive-relapsing multiple sclerosis were among the included disease courses.

Remarks on this clonotype: The antigen remains unidentified.

Study observations and caveats: Comparison of patients with controls showed five TRBV segments more frequent in patients, TRBV5-6, TRBV5-1 and TRBV20-1 among them. Significantly decreased normalized Chao1 diversity was recorded for multiple sclerosis patients relative to controls.

Carried by the TCR beta cDNA libraries were unique molecular identifiers. TCRdb processed the PCR reads anew with MiXCR; each CDR3 protein has one entry. This table has hundreds of thousands of distinct CDR3 sequences, less than 40% appearing once. The CDR3 sequence is 15 residues long. Germline V CDR1 and CDR2: SGHRS, YFSETQ. V dropped 1 base and J dropped 6 bases, with 14 bases sitting between them. The sample comprised blood. V and J are TRBV5-1 and TRBJ2-1, with D maybe TRBD2 (5 bases). The sequence was collected from a girl aged 2-15 years with multiple sclerosis. CDR3 amino acids: CASSLSGFLSNEQFF. In DNA, the CDR3 is TGCGCCAGCAGCTTGTCGGGGTTCCTATCCAATGAGCAGTTCTTC.